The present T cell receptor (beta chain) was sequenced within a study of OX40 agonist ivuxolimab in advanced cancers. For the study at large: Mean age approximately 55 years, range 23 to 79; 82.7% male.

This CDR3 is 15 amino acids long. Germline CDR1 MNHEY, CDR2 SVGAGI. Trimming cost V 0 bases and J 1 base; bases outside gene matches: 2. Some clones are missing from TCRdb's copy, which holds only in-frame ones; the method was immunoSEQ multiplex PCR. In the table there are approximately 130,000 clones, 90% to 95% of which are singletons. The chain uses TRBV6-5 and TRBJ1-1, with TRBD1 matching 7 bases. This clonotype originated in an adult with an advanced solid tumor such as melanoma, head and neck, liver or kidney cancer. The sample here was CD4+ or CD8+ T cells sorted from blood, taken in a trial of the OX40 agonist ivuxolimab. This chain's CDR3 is CASSYSGTANTEAFF. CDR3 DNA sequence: TGTGCCAGCAGTTACTCGGGGACAGCGAACACTGAAGCTTTCTTT.